Following are 32 T cell receptor beta chains from one sample sequenced in a study of blood T cell repertoires in COVID-19. Data came from immunoSEQ multiplex PCR; TCRdb stores just in-frame clones and leaves some out. The data contain 250,000 to 350,000 clones, more than 70% of them singletons. The sample consisted of peripheral blood. The receptors shown here come from a woman in her forties or fifties with acute or convalescent COVID-19.

The chain employs TRBV2 and TRBJ1-1; D is perhaps TRBD1 (6 bases). Germline CDR1 reads SNHLY; CDR2 reads FYNNEI. The CDR3 consists of 16 residues. V lost 2 bases, J lost 4 bases, and 17 bases lay in between. The DNA of the CDR3 is TGTGCCAGCAGTGAATCACCCGACAGGTACCTCACTGAAGCTTTCTTT. Translating it yields CASSESPDRYLTEAFF.

The J gene is TRBJ2-7, the V gene TRBV6-2 or TRBV6-3, with D possibly TRBD2 on 5 matching bases. CDR1 and CDR2 (germline): MNHEY, SVGEGT. CDR3 size: 15 residues. The V end lost 6 bases, the J end lost 4 bases, and 19 bases lay between the germline ends. The CDR3: CASSPGASSHYEQYF. The CDR3 DNA reads TGTGCCAGCAGCCCCGGCGCTAGCAGTCATTACGAGCAGTACTTC.

V usage is TRBV10-3 and J usage is TRBJ1-6; 7 nucleotides match TRBD1. Germline CDR1 ENHRY, CDR2 SYGVKD. This CDR3 has 15 residues. The V segment lost 9 bases and the J segment 7 bases; nucleotides outside the gene matches: 12. CDR3 DNA sequence: TGTGCCATTGCGGAGGCGACAGGGCTAAATTCACCCCTCCACTTT. Translation: CAIAEATGLNSPLHF.

This chain uses TRBV2 with TRBJ1-2; D not certain. CDR1 is SNHLY and CDR2 is FYNNEI in the germline V gene. The CDR3 runs to 12 residues. Trimming left V 4 bases short and J 4 bases short, with 7 bases between. Here the CDR3 reads CASSVILYGYTF. CDR3 in DNA: TGTGCCAGCAGTGTGATACTCTATGGCTACACCTTC.

The chain employs TRBV18 and TRBJ2-5, with 11 bases lining up with TRBD2. There are 17 residues in the CDR3. Germline CDR1 and CDR2: KGHSH and LQKENI. With V trimmed by 1 base and J by 4 bases, 8 bases remained unmatched. The DNA of the CDR3 is TGTGCCAGCTCACCACTACCCACTAGCGGGAGTGGAGAGACCCAGTACTTC. Protein: CASSPLPTSGSGETQYF.

The rearrangement uses TRBV24-1 and TRBJ2-2; D is undetermined. From germline, CDR1 is KGHDR and CDR2 SFDVKD. The CDR3 is 14 residues long. V was clipped by 5 bases and J by 4 bases, with 10 bases between them. The CDR3 nucleotides are TGTGCCACCAGTGCCCGACCGGGCACCGGGGAGCTGTTTTTT. Translation: CATSARPGTGELFF.

About this clone itself: Other DNA sequences in the sample encode the same CDR3. This chain links TRBV5-1 with TRBJ2-1; 8 nucleotides line up with TRBD1. Trimming at V came to 0 bases and at J to 9 bases, leaving 5 bases not matched to a gene. Per the germline V gene, CDR1 is SGHRS and CDR2 is YFSETQ. The CDR3 is made up of 14 amino acids. The CDR3 loop is CASSLVPGQGEQFF. The CDR3 bases are TGCGCCAGCAGCTTGGTTCCCGGACAGGGTGAGCAGTTCTTC.

This chain joins TRBV7-2 and TRBJ2-5; 14 bases match TRBD2. Losses at the gene ends were 0 bases for V and 5 bases for J; bases not matched to a gene: 2. CDR1 is SGHTA and CDR2 is FQGNSA in the germline V gene. CDR3 size: 16 residues. DNA of the CDR3: TGTGCCAGCAGCTTAGCGGGGACTAGCGGGGGCGAGACCCAGTACTTC. Protein sequence: CASSLAGTSGGETQYF.

The CDR3: CASSSRGQSYGYTF. The CDR3 bases are TGTGCCAGCAGTTCCCGGGGACAGTCCTATGGCTACACCTTC. The V call is TRBV6-5, the J call TRBJ1-2; 7 bases are a match to TRBD1. V lost 4 bases, J lost 4 bases, and 6 bases stayed unmatched. Germline CDR1 and CDR2: MNHEY and SVGAGI. The CDR3 extends over 14 amino acids.

This chain joins TRBV5-1 and TRBJ1-6, with 9 bases aligning to TRBD1. The CDR3 has 16 amino acids. V was clipped by 0 bases and J by 5 bases; unmatched bases: 3. Looked up from germline, CDR1 is SGHRS and CDR2 is YFSETQ. CDR3 loop: CASSLDRGRDNSPLHF. The CDR3, as DNA: TGCGCCAGCAGCTTGGACAGGGGGCGAGATAATTCACCCCTCCACTTT.

The V gene is TRBV3-1 (or the pseudogene TRBV3-2), the J gene TRBJ2-3; TRBD2 matches at 9 bases. From germline, CDR1 is LGHDT and CDR2 YNNKEL (reference sequence). The CDR3 spans 15 residues. Unmatched junction bases numbered 8, after V lost 5 bases and J lost 5 bases. The CDR3 DNA sequence: TGTGCCAGCAGCATCATAGCGGGAGTTGTAGATACGCAGTATTTT. Protein sequence: CASSIIAGVVDTQYF.

The V gene is TRBV7-9, the J gene TRBJ1-4; 8 nucleotides agree with TRBD1. The CDR3 extends over 15 amino acids. J lost 5 bases, V lost 5 bases, and 7 bases had no gene match. The germline CDR1 and CDR2 sequences are SEHNR and FQNEAQ (reference sequence). CDR3 sequence (DNA): TGTGCCAGCAGCCCCGGGACAGGTTACAATGAAAAACTGTTTTTT. Translating it yields CASSPGTGYNEKLFF.

This clone has just one count. The chain couples TRBV7-2 to TRBJ2-3; 7 positions agree with TRBD1. From germline, CDR1 is SGHTA and CDR2 FQGNSA. The CDR3 is 16 amino acids. Losses at the gene ends were 5 bases for V and 6 bases for J; bases not matched to a gene: 14. The CDR3 DNA reads as TGTGCCAGCAGCCCCCCTGGGACAGAGCTCGTTGATACGCAGTATTTT. Protein product: CASSPPGTELVDTQYF.

The V and J genes are TRBV4-1 and TRBJ1-3, with D hard to call. Germline CDR1 reads MGHRA; CDR2 reads YSYEKL. The CDR3 runs to 15 residues. Trimming shortened V by 4 bases and J by 8 bases, and 18 bases separated the two germline ends. The CDR3 nucleotides are TGCGCCAGCAGCCGTTCAGGTTTGTCGGGAGACACCATATATTTT. Its protein product is CASSRSGLSGDTIYF.

This clone came up a few times. CDR3 residues: CASSTSGGYEQYF. As DNA, the CDR3 is TGTGCCAGCAGCACTAGCGGGGGCTACGAGCAGTACTTC. The chain has TRBV2 and TRBJ2-7; 11 bases line up with TRBD2. Trimming at V came to 6 bases and at J to 3 bases, leaving 1 base not matched to a gene. This CDR3 is 13 amino acids long. In germline, CDR1 is SNHLY, CDR2 FYNNEI.

The chain combines TRBV27 with TRBJ1-6; the D gene is possibly TRBD1 (6 bases). The CDR3 runs to 15 residues. V was shortened by 2 bases and J by 7 bases, with 12 bases between the two germline ends. Germline CDR1 MNHEY, CDR2 SMNVEV (reference sequence). CDR3 amino acids: CASSLRQGLNSPLHF. Here the CDR3 DNA reads TGTGCCAGCAGTTTAAGGCAGGGGCTGAATTCACCCCTCCACTTT.

The CDR3 reads CASRGSGSPSSYEQYF. The CDR3 coding sequence is TGTGCCAGTAGGGGTAGCGGGAGCCCCAGCTCCTACGAGCAGTACTTC. This rearrangement joins TRBV19 to TRBJ2-7; TRBD2 matches 9 bases. The V segment lost 6 bases and the J segment 0 bases; nucleotides outside the gene matches: 9. Germline V lookup: CDR1 LNHDA, CDR2 SQIVND (reference sequence). The CDR3 is 16 amino acids. Drawing the rest from reference TRBV19 and TRBJ2-7, the complete variable domain is DGGITQSPKYLFRKEGQNVTLSCEQNLNHDAMYWYRQDPGQGLRLIYYSQIVNDFQKGDIAEGYSVSREKKESFPLTVTSAQKNPTAFYLCASRGSGSPSSYEQYFGPGTRLTVT.

J is TRBJ1-1 and V is TRBV3-1 (or the pseudogene TRBV3-2); a possible D gene is TRBD1 (6 bases). The V gene's germline CDR1 is LGHDT and CDR2 YNNKEL (reference sequence). The CDR3 is 17 amino acids. The V and J ends lost 4 bases and 10 bases respectively, with 28 bases between them. CDR3 residues: CASSPSFGGGNEAVAFF. The CDR3 DNA is TGTGCCAGCAGCCCAAGTTTTGGGGGGGGCAATGAGGCGGTAGCTTTCTTT.

The V and J genes are TRBV3-1 (or the pseudogene TRBV3-2) and TRBJ2-3, with a possible D match to TRBD2 (5 bases). CDR3 size: 12 residues. CDR1 and CDR2 from the germline V gene are LGHDT and YNNKEL (reference sequence). Trimming took 4 bases from V and 6 from J, leaving 8 bases between them. The CDR3 loop reads CASSPGGDTQYF. The CDR3 DNA reads as TGTGCCAGCAGCCCAGGCGGGGATACGCAGTATTTT.

The rearrangement joins TRBV2 to TRBJ2-2; D unresolved. CDR3 length equals 14 residues. Germline CDR1 is SNHLY and CDR2 is FYNNEI. The ends were cut back, 8 bases at V and 1 base at J, with 11 bases in the middle. The CDR3 sequence: CASSITENTGELFF. The DNA for the CDR3 is TGTGCCAGCTCTATTACAGAGAACACCGGGGAGCTGTTTTTT.

The gene calls are TRBV6-5 and TRBJ2-7; TRBD1 agrees at 8 bases. J lost 5 bases, V lost 6 bases, and 3 bases had no gene match. CDR1 and CDR2 from the germline V gene are MNHEY and SVGAGI. The CDR3 covers 12 residues. CDR3 nucleotides: TGTGCCAGCAGGGACAGGGTGGACGAGCAGTACTTC. This sequence encodes CASRDRVDEQYF.

This clone appeared a single time. J is TRBJ2-2 and V is TRBV11-3, with TRBD1 matching over 8 bases. The trim removed 0 bases at V and 8 bases at J, leaving 8 bases unmatched. CDR1 SGHNT and CDR2 YENEEA come from the germline V gene. The CDR3 has 16 amino acids. CDR3 residues: CASSLEWQGAKGELFF. CDR3 coding DNA: TGTGCCAGCAGCTTAGAGTGGCAGGGGGCCAAGGGGGAGCTGTTTTTT. The full variable domain, with the rest looked up from reference TRBV11-3 and TRBJ2-2, is EAGVVQSPRYKIIEKKQPVAFWCNPISGHNTLYWYLQNLGQGPELLIRYENEEAVDDSQLPKDRFSAERLKGVDSTLKIQPAELGDSAVYLCASSLEWQGAKGELFFGEGSRLTVL.

The chain combines TRBV19 with TRBJ1-5, with 8 bases matching TRBD1. The trim removed 6 bases at V and 3 bases at J, leaving 10 bases unmatched. The CDR3 loop spans 16 amino acids. Germline CDR1 and CDR2: LNHDA and SQIVND (reference sequence). The CDR3 loop reads CASSYSGTGLNQPQHF. Written as DNA, the CDR3 is TGTGCCAGTAGCTACTCCGGGACAGGACTCAATCAGCCCCAGCATTTT. The full variable domain, completed using reference TRBV19 and TRBJ1-5, is DGGITQSPKYLFRKEGQNVTLSCEQNLNHDAMYWYRQDPGQGLRLIYYSQIVNDFQKGDIAEGYSVSREKKESFPLTVTSAQKNPTAFYLCASSYSGTGLNQPQHFGDGTRLSIL.

The rearrangement uses TRBV28 and TRBJ2-1; 8 bases match TRBD1. Germline V gene data show CDR1 as MDHEN and CDR2 as SYDVKM. The J segment lost 7 bases and the V segment lost 6 bases, leaving 11 bases of the junction unmatched. This CDR3 spans 15 amino acids. CDR3 region: CASSPGQGVRNEQFF. CDR3 nucleotide sequence: TGTGCCAGCAGCCCCGGACAGGGAGTGAGAAATGAGCAGTTCTTC. Filled out from reference TRBV28 and TRBJ2-1, the complete variable domain reads DVKVTQSSRYLVKRTGEKVFLECVQDMDHENMFWYRQDPGLGLRLIYFSYDVKMKEKGDIPEGYSVSREKKERFSLILESASTNQTSMYLCASSPGQGVRNEQFFGPGTRLTVL.

V gene TRBV10-3 combines with J gene TRBJ2-7; 7 bases agree with TRBD1. The CDR3 runs to 15 residues. Germline values: CDR1 ENHRY, CDR2 SYGVKD. Trimming removed 0 bases from V and 2 bases from J; junction bases left unmatched: 4. The CDR3 DNA reads TGTGCCATCAGTGAGTCTCGAGGGGGCCCCTACGAGCAGTACTTC. This translates into CAISESRGGPYEQYF.

The chain combines TRBV2 with TRBJ1-2, with a tentative D call TRBD1 (6 bases). CDR1 SNHLY and CDR2 FYNNEI come from the germline V gene. The V end lost 6 bases, the J end lost 8 bases, and 19 bases lay between the germline ends. The CDR3 totals 14 residues. CDR3 DNA sequence: TGTGCCAGCAGATCCAGAGGGGGGGCCTACGGCTACACCTTC. This codes for CASRSRGGAYGYTF. The whole variable domain, remainder taken from reference TRBV2 and TRBJ1-2, is EPEVTQTPSHQVTQMGQEVILRCVPISNHLYFYWYRQILGQKVEFLVSFYNNEISEKSEIFDDQFSVERPDGSNFTLKIRSTKLEDSAMYFCASRSRGGAYGYTFGSGTRLTVV.

This clone was counted once. V and J are TRBV19 and TRBJ2-5; TRBD1 matches at 8 bases. CDR1 LNHDA and CDR2 SQIVND come from the germline V gene (reference sequence). The J segment lost 3 bases and the V segment lost 8 bases, leaving 5 bases of the junction unmatched. CDR3 length: 13 residues. The CDR3 DNA is TGTGCCAGTGCCCAGACAGGGGAAGAGACCCAGTACTTC. This gives the protein CASAQTGEETQYF.

This chain connects TRBV4-3 to TRBJ2-1; 7 nucleotides align to TRBD1. CDR3 length: 15 amino acids. V gave up 3 bases and J gave up 9 bases; unmatched junction bases: 11. CDR1 and CDR2 (germline): LGHNA, YSLEER. CDR3 loop: CASSQSQGWDSEQFF. The CDR3 DNA follows: TGCGCCAGCAGCCAGTCACAGGGGTGGGATAGTGAGCAGTTCTTC.

The chain uses TRBV24-1 and TRBJ2-3, with D possibly being TRBD1 (6 bases). The germline V and J ends were trimmed by 4 bases and 4 bases, with 14 bases remaining between them. Germline CDR1 reads KGHDR; CDR2 reads SFDVKD. CDR3 length equals 15 residues. CDR3 residues: CATSEPNRVADTQYF. CDR3 nucleotides: TGTGCCACCAGTGAGCCCAACAGGGTGGCAGATACGCAGTATTTT.

This chain joins TRBV5-1 and TRBJ1-6, with D possibly matching TRBD1 (5 bases). The length of the CDR3 is 14 residues. Trimming pared 5 bases from V and 6 bases from J, leaving 12 bases between. CDR1 and CDR2 (germline): SGHRS, YFSETQ. DNA of the CDR3: TGCGCCAGCAGTCACGACAGATCTAATTCACCCCTCCACTTT. Translated: CASSHDRSNSPLHF.

The chain joins TRBV7-2 to TRBJ1-1; D is ambiguous. The CDR3 length is 14 residues. Trimming took 2 bases from V and 7 from J, leaving 14 bases between them. The germline CDR1 and CDR2 sequences are SGHTA and FQGNSA. The CDR3 region has the DNA TGTGCCAGCAGCTTACAGGAGGGTAGTGGTGAAGCTTTCTTT. Its translation is CASSLQEGSGEAFF. Full variable domain (rest looked up from reference TRBV7-2 and TRBJ1-1): GAGVSQSPSNKVTEKGKDVELRCDPISGHTALYWYRQSLGQGLEFLIYFQGNSAPDKSGLPSDRFSAERTGGSVSTLTIQRTQQEDSAVYLCASSLQEGSGEAFFGQGTRLTVV.

This chain's CDR3 is CASSFDHRGDTEAFF. CDR3 sequence (DNA): TGTGCCAGCAGCTTTGACCACAGGGGGGACACTGAAGCTTTCTTT. This chain connects TRBV7-9 to TRBJ1-1, with 8 bases that match TRBD1. V shed 3 bases and J 3 bases; nucleotides not matched to a gene: 6. This CDR3 is 15 amino acids long. Germline lookup yields CDR1 SEHNR and CDR2 FQNEAQ (reference sequence). The full variable domain, with the rest looked up from reference TRBV7-9 and TRBJ1-1, is DTGVSQNPRHKITKRGQNVTFRCDPISEHNRLYWYRQTLGQGPEFLTYFQNEAQLEKSRLLSDRFSAERPKGSFSTLEIQRTEQGDSAMYLCASSFDHRGDTEAFFGQGTRLTVV.